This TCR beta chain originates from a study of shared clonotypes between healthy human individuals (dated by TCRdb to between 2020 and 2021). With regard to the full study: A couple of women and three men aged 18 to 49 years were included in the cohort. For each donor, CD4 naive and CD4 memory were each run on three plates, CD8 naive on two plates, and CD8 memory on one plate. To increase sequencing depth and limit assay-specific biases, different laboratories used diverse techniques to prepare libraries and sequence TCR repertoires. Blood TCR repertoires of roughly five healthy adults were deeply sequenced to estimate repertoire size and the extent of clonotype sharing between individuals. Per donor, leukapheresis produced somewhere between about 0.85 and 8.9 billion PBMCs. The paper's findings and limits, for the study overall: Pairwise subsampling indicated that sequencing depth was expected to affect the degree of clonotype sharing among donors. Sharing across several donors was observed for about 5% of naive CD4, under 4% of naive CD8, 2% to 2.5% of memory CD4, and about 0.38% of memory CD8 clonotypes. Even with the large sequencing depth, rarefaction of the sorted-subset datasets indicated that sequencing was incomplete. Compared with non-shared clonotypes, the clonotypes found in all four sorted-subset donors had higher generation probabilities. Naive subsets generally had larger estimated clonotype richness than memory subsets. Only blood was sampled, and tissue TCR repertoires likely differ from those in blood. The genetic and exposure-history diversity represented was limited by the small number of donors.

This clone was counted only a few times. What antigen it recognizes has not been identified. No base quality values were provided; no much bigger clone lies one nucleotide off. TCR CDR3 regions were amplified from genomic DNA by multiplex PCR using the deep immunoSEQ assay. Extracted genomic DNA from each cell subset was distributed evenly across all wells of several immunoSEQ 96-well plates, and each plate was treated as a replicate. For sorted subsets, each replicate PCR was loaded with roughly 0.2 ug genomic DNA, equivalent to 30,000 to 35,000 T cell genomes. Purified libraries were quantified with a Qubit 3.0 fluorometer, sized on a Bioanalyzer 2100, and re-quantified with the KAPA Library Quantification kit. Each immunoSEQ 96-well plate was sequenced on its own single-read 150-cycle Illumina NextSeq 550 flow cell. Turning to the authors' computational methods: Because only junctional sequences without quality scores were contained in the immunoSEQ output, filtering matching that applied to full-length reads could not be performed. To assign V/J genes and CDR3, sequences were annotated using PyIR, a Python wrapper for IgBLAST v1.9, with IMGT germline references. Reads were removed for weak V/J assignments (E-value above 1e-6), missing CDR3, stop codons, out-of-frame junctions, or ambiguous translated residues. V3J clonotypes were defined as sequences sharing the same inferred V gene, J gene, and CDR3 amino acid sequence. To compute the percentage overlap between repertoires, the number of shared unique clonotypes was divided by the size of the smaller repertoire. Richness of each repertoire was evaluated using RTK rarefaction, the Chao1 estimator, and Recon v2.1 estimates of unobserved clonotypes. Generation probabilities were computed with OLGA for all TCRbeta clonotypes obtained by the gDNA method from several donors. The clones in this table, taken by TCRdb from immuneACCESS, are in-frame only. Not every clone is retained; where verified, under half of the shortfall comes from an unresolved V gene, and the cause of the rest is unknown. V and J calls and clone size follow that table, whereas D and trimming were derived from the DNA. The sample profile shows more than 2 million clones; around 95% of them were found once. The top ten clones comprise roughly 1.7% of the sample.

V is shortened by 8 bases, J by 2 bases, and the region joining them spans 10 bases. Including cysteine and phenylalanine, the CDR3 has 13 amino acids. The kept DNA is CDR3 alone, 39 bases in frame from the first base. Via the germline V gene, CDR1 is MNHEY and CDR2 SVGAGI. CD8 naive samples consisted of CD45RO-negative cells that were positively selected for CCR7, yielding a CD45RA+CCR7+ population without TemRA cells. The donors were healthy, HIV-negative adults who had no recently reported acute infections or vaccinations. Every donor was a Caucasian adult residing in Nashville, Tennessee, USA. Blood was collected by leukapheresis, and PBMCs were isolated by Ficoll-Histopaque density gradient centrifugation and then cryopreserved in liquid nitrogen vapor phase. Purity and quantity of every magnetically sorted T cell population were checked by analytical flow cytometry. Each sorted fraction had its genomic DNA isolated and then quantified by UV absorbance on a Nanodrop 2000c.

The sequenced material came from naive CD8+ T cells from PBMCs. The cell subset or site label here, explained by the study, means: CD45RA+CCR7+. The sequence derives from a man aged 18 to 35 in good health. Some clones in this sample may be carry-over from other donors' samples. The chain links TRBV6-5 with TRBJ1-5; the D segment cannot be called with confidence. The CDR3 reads CASGVAGNQPQHF. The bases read TGTGCCAGCGGGGTTGCCGGCAATCAGCCCCAGCATTTT.